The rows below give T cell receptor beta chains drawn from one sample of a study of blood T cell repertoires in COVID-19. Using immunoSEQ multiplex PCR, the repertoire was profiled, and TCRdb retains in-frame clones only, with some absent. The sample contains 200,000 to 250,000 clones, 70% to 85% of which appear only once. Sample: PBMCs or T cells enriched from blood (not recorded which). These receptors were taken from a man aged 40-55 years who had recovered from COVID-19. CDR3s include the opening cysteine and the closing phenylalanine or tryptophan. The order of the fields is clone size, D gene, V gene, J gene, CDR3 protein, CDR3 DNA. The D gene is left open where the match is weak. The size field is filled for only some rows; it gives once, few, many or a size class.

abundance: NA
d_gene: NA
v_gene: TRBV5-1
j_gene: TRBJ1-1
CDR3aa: CASSFGGMDTEAFF
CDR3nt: TGCGCCAGCAGCTTCGGGGGTATGGACACTGAAGCTTTCTTT

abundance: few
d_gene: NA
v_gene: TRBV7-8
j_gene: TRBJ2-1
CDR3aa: CASSFDRDNEQFF
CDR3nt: TGTGCCAGCAGCTTTGATCGGGACAATGAGCAGTTCTTC

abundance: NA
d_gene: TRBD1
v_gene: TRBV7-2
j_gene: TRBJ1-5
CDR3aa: CASSLTGVQPQHF
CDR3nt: TGTGCCAGCAGCCTGACAGGGGTTCAGCCCCAGCATTTT

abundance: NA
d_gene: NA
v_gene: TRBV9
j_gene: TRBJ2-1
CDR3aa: CASSVGTSLTGEQFF
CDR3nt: TGTGCCAGCAGCGTAGGTACGTCATTGACAGGTGAGCAGTTCTTC

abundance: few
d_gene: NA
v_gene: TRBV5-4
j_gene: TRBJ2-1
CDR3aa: CASTMETSSYNEQFF
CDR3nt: TGTGCCAGCACCATGGAGACCAGCTCCTACAATGAGCAGTTCTTC

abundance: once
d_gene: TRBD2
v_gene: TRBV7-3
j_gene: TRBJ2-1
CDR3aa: CASSQGLAGNNEQFF
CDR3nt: TGTGCCAGCAGCCAAGGACTAGCGGGGAACAATGAGCAGTTCTTC

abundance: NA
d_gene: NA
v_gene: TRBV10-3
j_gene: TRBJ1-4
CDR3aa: CAISESGGGNEKLFF
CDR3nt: TGTGCCATCAGTGAGTCGGGCGGGGGTAATGAAAAACTGTTTTTT

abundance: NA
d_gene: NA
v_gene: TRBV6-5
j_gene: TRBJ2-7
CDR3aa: CASSYASPYEQYF
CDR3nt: TGTGCCAGCAGTTACGCTAGCCCCTACGAGCAGTACTTC

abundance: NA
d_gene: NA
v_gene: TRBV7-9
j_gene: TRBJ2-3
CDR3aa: CASSPTLAPTDTQYF
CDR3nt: TGTGCCAGCAGCCCCACACTAGCTCCCACAGATACGCAGTATTTT

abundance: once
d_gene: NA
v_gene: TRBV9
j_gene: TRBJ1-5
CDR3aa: CASSVEPGSNQPQHF
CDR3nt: TGTGCCAGCAGCGTAGAACCAGGGAGCAATCAGCCCCAGCATTTT

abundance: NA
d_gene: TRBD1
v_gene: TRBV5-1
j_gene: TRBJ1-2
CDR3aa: CASSFGQGAWGYTF
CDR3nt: TGCGCCAGCAGCTTTGGACAGGGGGCTTGGGGCTACACCTTC

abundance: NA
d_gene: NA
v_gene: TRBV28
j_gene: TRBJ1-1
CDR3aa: CASSLEGMVVRAFF
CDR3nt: TGTGCCAGCAGTTTGGAGGGAATGGTGGTGAGGGCTTTCTTT

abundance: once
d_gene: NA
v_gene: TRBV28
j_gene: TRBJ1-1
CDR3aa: CASSYPGGGGNAEAFF
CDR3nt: TGTGCCAGCAGTTACCCGGGAGGGGGTGGAAACGCTGAAGCTTTCTTT

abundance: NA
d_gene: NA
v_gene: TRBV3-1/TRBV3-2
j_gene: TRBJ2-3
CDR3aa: CASSQEGSRGTQYF
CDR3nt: TGTGCCAGCAGCCAAGAAGGGAGCAGAGGCACGCAGTATTTT

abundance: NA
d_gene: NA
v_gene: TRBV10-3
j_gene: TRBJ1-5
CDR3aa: CAISVGGTNQPQHF
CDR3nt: TGTGCCATCAGTGTGGGGGGAACCAATCAGCCCCAGCATTTT

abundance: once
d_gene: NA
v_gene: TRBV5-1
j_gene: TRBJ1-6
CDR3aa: CASSPQRRTVNSPLHF
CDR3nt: TGCGCCAGCAGCCCCCAGCGCCGGACAGTCAATTCACCCCTCCACTTT

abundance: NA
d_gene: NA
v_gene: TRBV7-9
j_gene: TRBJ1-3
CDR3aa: CASSLVQGSPIYF
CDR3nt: TGTGCCAGCAGCTTAGTCCAGGGGAGCCCCATATATTTT

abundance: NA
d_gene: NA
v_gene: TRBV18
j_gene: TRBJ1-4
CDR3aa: CASSPSGGGSEKLFF
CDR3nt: TGTGCCAGCTCACCATCCGGCGGAGGTAGTGAAAAACTGTTTTTT

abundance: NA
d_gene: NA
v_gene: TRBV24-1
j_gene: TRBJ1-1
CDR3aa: CATSDSRSGGLYTEAFF
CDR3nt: TGTGCCACCAGTGATTCCCGGTCCGGGGGGTTGTACACTGAAGCTTTCTTT

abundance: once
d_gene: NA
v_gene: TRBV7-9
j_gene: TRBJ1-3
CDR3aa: CASSLAYSGNTIYF
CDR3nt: TGTGCCAGCAGCTTAGCATACTCTGGAAACACCATATATTTT

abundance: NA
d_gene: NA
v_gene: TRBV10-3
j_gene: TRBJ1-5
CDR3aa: CAISEWAGDQPQHF
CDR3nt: TGTGCCATCAGTGAGTGGGCGGGGGATCAGCCCCAGCATTTT

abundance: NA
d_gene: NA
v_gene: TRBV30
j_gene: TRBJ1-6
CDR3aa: CAWSVLGANSPLHF
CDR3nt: TGTGCCTGGAGTGTACTTGGGGCTAATTCACCCCTCCACTTT

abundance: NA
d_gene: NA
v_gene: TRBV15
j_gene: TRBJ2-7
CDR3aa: CATSPTGRAVEQYF
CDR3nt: TGTGCCACCAGTCCCACAGGTCGCGCAGTCGAGCAGTACTTC

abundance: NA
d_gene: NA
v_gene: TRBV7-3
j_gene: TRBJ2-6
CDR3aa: CASSPPGDSGANVLTF
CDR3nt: TGTGCCAGCAGCCCCCCAGGGGACTCTGGGGCCAACGTCCTGACTTTC

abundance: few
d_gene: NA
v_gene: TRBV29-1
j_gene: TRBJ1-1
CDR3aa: CSVFTGLNTEAFF
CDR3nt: TGCAGCGTTTTTACAGGTCTTAACACTGAAGCTTTCTTT

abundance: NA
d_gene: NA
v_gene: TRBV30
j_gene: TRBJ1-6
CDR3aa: CAWSRGGEAPLHF
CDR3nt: TGTGCCTGGAGTCGAGGGGGAGAGGCACCCCTCCACTTT

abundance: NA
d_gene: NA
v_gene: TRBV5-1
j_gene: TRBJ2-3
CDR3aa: CASSPTAGSEDTQYF
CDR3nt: TGCGCCAGCAGCCCGACCGCGGGGTCCGAGGATACGCAGTATTTT

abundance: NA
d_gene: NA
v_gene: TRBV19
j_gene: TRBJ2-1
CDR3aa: CASTRLGARNEQFF
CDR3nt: TGTGCCAGTACAAGACTAGGGGCGCGGAATGAGCAGTTCTTC

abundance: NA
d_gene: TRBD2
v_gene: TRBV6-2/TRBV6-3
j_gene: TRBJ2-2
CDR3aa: CASSYRPGLVSRELFF
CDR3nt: TGTGCCAGCAGTTACAGACCGGGACTAGTATCTCGGGAGCTGTTTTTT

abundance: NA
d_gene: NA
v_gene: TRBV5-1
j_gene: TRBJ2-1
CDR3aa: CASSLYRTEDEQFF
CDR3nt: TGCGCCAGCAGCTTGTATAGGACAGAGGATGAGCAGTTCTTC

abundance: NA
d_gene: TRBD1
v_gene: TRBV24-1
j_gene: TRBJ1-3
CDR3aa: CATSDQGDGNTIYF
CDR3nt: TGTGCCACCAGTGATCAGGGGGATGGAAACACCATATATTTT

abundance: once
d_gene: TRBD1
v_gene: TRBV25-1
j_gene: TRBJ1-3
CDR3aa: CASSESQGAGNTIYF
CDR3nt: TGTGCCAGCAGTGAATCTCAGGGGGCGGGAAACACCATATATTTT

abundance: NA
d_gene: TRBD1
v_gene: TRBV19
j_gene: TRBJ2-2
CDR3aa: CASSTSGQRTTGELFF
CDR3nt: TGTGCCAGTAGTACCTCGGGACAGCGTACCACCGGGGAGCTGTTTTTT

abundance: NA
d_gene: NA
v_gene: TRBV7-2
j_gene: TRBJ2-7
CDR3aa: CASRRVAAVYEQYF
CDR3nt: TGTGCCAGCAGGAGAGTGGCAGCGGTCTACGAGCAGTACTTC

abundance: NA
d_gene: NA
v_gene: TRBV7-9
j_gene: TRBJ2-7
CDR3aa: CASSLRESGGEQYF
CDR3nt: TGTGCCAGCAGCTTACGGGAGTCTGGAGGTGAGCAGTACTTC

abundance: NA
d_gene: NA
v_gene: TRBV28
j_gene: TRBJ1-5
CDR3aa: CASSLSAGGQHF
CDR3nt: TGTGCCAGCAGTTTAAGTGCGGGCGGGCAGCATTTT

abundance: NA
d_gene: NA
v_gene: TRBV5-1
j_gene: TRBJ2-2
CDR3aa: CASSAGYNTGELFF
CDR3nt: TGCGCCAGCAGCGCGGGATATAACACCGGGGAGCTGTTTTTT

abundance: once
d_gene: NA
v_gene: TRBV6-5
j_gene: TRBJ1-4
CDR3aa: CASRLRGYNEKLFF
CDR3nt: TGTGCCAGCAGACTCAGGGGATATAATGAAAAACTGTTTTTT

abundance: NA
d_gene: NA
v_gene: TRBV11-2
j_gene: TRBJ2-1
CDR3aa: CASSPNRGGEQFF
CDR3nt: TGTGCCAGCAGCCCCAACAGGGGAGGTGAGCAGTTCTTC

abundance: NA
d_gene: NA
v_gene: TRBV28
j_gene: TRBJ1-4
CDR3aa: CASSFGQGRKLFF
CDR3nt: TGTGCCAGCAGTTTTGGGCAGGGGCGAAAACTGTTTTTT

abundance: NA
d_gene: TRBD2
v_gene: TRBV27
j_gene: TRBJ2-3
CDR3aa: CASRLLAGADTQYF
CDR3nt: TGTGCCAGCAGACTGTTAGCGGGAGCAGATACGCAGTATTTT

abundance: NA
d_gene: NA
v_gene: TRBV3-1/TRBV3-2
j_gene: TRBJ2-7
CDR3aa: CASSQKSRGQYF
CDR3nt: TGTGCCAGCAGCCAAAAGTCCAGAGGGCAGTACTTC

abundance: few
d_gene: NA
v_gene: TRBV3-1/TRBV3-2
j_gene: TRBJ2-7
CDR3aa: CASSPGSVDEQYF
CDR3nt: TGTGCCAGCAGCCCCGGGAGTGTCGACGAGCAGTACTTC

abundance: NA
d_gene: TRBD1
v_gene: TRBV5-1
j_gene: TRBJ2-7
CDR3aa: CASSLVPGGDDEQYF
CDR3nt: TGCGCCAGCAGCTTGGTTCCAGGGGGCGACGACGAGCAGTACTTC

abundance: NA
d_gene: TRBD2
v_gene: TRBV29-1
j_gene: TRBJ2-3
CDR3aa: CSVGASGGGGTDTQYF
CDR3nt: TGCAGCGTTGGGGCTAGCGGGGGGGGAGGCACAGATACGCAGTATTTT

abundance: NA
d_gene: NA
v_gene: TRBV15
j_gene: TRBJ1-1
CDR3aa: CATSRAAAGGVGENTEAFF
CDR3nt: TGTGCCACCAGCAGAGCCGCCGCGGGAGGGGTCGGGGAGAACACTGAAGCTTTCTTT

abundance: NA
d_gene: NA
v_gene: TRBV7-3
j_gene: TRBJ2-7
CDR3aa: CASSLKQVTDEQYF
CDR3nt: TGTGCCAGCAGCTTAAAACAGGTTACTGACGAGCAGTACTTC

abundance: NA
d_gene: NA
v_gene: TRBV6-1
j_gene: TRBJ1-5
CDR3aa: CASSDPNQPQHF
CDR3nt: TGTGCCAGCAGTGACCCTAATCAGCCCCAGCATTTT

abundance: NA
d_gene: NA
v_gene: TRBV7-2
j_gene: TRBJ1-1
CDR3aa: CASSFLTGGSTEAFF
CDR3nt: TGTGCCAGCAGCTTTTTGACGGGGGGGAGCACTGAAGCTTTCTTT

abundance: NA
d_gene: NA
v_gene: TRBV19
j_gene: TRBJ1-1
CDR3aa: CASSNRENTEAFF
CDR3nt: TGTGCCAGTAGCAACAGGGAAAACACTGAAGCTTTCTTT

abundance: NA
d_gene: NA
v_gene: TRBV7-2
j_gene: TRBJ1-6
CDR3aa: CASSLDSDSSYNSPLHF
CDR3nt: TGTGCCAGCAGCCTGGACAGCGACAGCTCCTATAATTCACCCCTCCACTTT

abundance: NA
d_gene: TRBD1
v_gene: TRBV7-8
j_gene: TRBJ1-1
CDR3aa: CASSARTGMNTEAFF
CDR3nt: TGTGCCAGCAGCGCTCGGACAGGGATGAACACTGAAGCTTTCTTT

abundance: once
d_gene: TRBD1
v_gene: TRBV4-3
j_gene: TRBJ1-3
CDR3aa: CASSRDRGLGNTIYF
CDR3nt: TGCGCCAGCAGCCGAGACAGGGGATTAGGAAACACCATATATTTT

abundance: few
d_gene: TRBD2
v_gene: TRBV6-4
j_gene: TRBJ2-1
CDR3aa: CASSDSASGSTGEQFF
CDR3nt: TGTGCCAGCAGTGACTCGGCTAGCGGGAGTACTGGTGAGCAGTTCTTC

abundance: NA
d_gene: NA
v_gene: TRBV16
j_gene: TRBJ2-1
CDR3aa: CASSHGGNNEQFF
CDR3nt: TGTGCCAGCAGCCACGGCGGGAACAATGAGCAGTTCTTC

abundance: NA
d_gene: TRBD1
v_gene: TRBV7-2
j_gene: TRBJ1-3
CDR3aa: CASSRRTGFGNTIYF
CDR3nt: TGTGCCAGCAGCCGGAGGACAGGTTTCGGAAACACCATATATTTT

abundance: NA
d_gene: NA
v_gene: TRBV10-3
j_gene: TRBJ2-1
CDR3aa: CAIGQSLSSYNEQFF
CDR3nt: TGTGCCATCGGGCAGTCCCTAAGCTCCTACAATGAGCAGTTCTTC

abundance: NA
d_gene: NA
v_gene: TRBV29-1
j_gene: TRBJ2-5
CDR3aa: CSVEQTGKGTQYF
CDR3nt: TGCAGCGTTGAACAGACAGGAAAGGGGACCCAGTACTTC